This TCR beta chain was obtained from a study of cytomegalovirus exposure and HLA in healthy donors. It was with 60 Vbeta and 13 Jbeta primers that the PCR ran. TCRdb's table, derived via immunoSEQ multiplex PCR, lists solely in-frame clones and lacks some. The top ten clones hold 4.3% of a sample with 150,000 or so clones, under 80% of them seen once. The CDR3 is 15 amino acids. V shed 4 bases and J shed 2 bases, with 15 bases lying between them. The germline gives CDR1 KGHSH, CDR2 LQKENI. The specimen was PBMCs. The chain combines TRBV18 with TRBJ2-7; TRBD1 is a possible D gene (6 bases). This clonotype originated in a man aged 18 to 29 in good health and CMV-seropositive. In DNA, the CDR3 is TGTGCCAGCTCACTTCGGGACAATGGGGCCTACGAGCAGTACTTC. Encoded protein: CASSLRDNGAYEQYF. The full variable domain, its missing parts supplied by reference TRBV18 and TRBJ2-7, is NAGVMQNPRHLVRRRGQEARLRCSPMKGHSHVYWYRQLPEEGLKFMVYLQKENIIDESGMPKERFSAEFPKEGPSILRIQQVVRGDSAAYFCASSLRDNGAYEQYFGPGTRLTVT.